Following are 27 T cell receptor beta chains from one sample sequenced in a study of T cell responses to AZD1222 COVID-19 vaccine. Measured with immunoSEQ multiplex PCR; TCRdb has only the in-frame clones, and not every one. The table shows more than 110,000 clones, with almost 95% occurring only once. Source: peripheral blood, taken 28 days after the second AZD1222 dose. These receptors were collected from an adult who received the AZD1222 COVID-19 vaccine.

This clone has only one observation. V usage is TRBV19 and J usage is TRBJ1-1; 7 bases line up with TRBD1. The CDR3 sequence is 16 residues long. Looked up from germline, CDR1 is LNHDA and CDR2 is SQIVND (reference sequence). J lost 4 bases, V lost 2 bases, and 10 bases had no gene match. CDR3 in amino acids: CASSIRRGDRGTEAFF. The CDR3 DNA reads TGTGCCAGTAGTATAAGGAGAGGGGACAGAGGCACTGAAGCTTTCTTT. Supplemented by reference TRBV19 and TRBJ1-1, the full variable domain reads DGGITQSPKYLFRKEGQNVTLSCEQNLNHDAMYWYRQDPGQGLRLIYYSQIVNDFQKGDIAEGYSVSREKKESFPLTVTSAQKNPTAFYLCASSIRRGDRGTEAFFGQGTRLTVV.

V and J are TRBV28 and TRBJ1-5; weak D call: TRBD1 (6 bases). V lost 7 bases to trimming and J lost 7 bases, with 14 bases between them. The CDR3 is made up of 13 amino acids. Germline V gene lookup returns CDR1 MDHEN and CDR2 SYDVKM. For the CDR3, the DNA is TGTGCCAGCAACTTACAGGGACGACAGCCCCAGCATTTT. Translation: CASNLQGRQPQHF.

The chain has TRBV5-6 and TRBJ2-7; 8 bases fit TRBD1. V shed 0 bases and J 4 bases; nucleotides not matched to a gene: 3. This CDR3 spans 14 amino acids. CDR1 is SGHDT and CDR2 is YYEEEE in the germline V gene. CDR3 loop: CASSLGDRGYEQYF. The CDR3 coding sequence is TGTGCCAGCAGCTTGGGCGACAGGGGATACGAGCAGTACTTC.

The V call is TRBV5-1, the J call TRBJ1-2, with 10 bases aligning to TRBD1. Looked up from germline, CDR1 is SGHRS and CDR2 is YFSETQ. Germline trimming cut 6 bases from V and 4 bases from J; bases unmatched to any gene: 6. This CDR3 contains 14 residues. The CDR3: CASKLWTGGYGYTF. CDR3 nucleotide sequence: TGCGCCAGCAAATTGTGGACAGGGGGCTATGGCTACACCTTC.

The chain has TRBV20-1 and TRBJ1-4; D not certain. CDR1 is DFQATT and CDR2 is SNEGSKA in the germline V gene (reference sequence). This CDR3 spans 15 amino acids. Trimming took off 3 bases at V and 4 bases at J, with 15 bases between the two ends. The CDR3 here is CSASLTQPGNEKLFF. In DNA form, the CDR3 reads TGCAGTGCTAGTCTCACGCAGCCTGGTAATGAAAAACTGTTTTTT.

The V call is TRBV18, the J call TRBJ1-1, with D perhaps TRBD1 (6 bases). The CDR3 is 13 residues long. Trimming removed 3 bases from V and 10 bases from J, with 15 bases in between. Germline V gene sequence: CDR1 KGHSH, CDR2 LQKENI. Written as DNA, the CDR3 is TGTGCCAGCTCACCGCTTTCAACAGGGTCAGCTTTCTTT. This sequence encodes CASSPLSTGSAFF.

V gene TRBV19 combines with J gene TRBJ2-3, with 11 bases lining up with TRBD2. Germline values: CDR1 LNHDA, CDR2 SQIVND (reference sequence). The V and J ends lost 5 bases and 2 bases, in that order; junction bases with no gene match: 9. The CDR3 runs to 17 residues. CDR3 residues: CASSGERLAGSTDTQYF. CDR3 nucleotides: TGTGCCAGTAGTGGGGAGAGACTAGCGGGGTCCACAGATACGCAGTATTTT.

The genes are TRBV12-3 or TRBV12-4 and TRBJ1-2; TRBD1 aligns across 7 bases. The CDR3 loop spans 12 amino acids. The trim removed 6 bases at V and 6 bases at J, leaving 4 bases unmatched. This CDR3 is CASSPGQDGYTF. CDR3 DNA: TGTGCCAGCAGCCCCGGACAGGATGGCTACACCTTC.

This clone has more than one count but fewer than ten. The chain carries TRBV15 and TRBJ2-7, with D maybe TRBD1 (5 bases). The CDR3 loop spans 15 amino acids. From germline, CDR1 is LNHNV and CDR2 YYDKDF (reference sequence). V dropped 0 bases and J dropped 2 bases, with 11 bases sitting between them. The CDR3 DNA reads TGTGCCACCAGCAGAGAGGCAGGGCCGACCTACGAGCAGTACTTC. Its protein product is CATSREAGPTYEQYF.

The CDR3 DNA follows: TGTGCCATCCAGGGTTTGAACACCGGGGAGCTGTTTTTT. Amino acids: CAIQGLNTGELFF. This chain joins TRBV10-3 and TRBJ2-2; D possibly corresponds to TRBD1 (5 bases). Germline lookup yields CDR1 ENHRY and CDR2 SYGVKD. V was trimmed by 8 bases and J by 1 base, leaving 8 bases between them. This CDR3 has 13 amino acids.

The gene calls are TRBV5-6 and TRBJ1-1; D is perhaps TRBD1 (6 bases). Trimming took 5 bases from V and 2 from J, leaving 13 bases between them. CDR3 length equals 14 residues. Germline CDR1 SGHDT, CDR2 YYEEEE. CDR3 amino acids: CASSRQATNTEAFF. CDR3 in DNA: TGTGCCAGCAGTCGACAGGCTACCAACACTGAAGCTTTCTTT. Together with reference TRBV5-6 and TRBJ1-1, the CDR3 gives the full variable domain: DAGVTQSPTHLIKTRGQQVTLRCSPKSGHDTVSWYQQALGQGPQFIFQYYEEEERQRGNFPDRFSGHQFPNYSSELNVNALLLGDSALYLCASSRQATNTEAFFGQGTRLTVV.

The chain uses TRBV18 and TRBJ1-2; 7 bases agree with TRBD1. Germline values: CDR1 KGHSH, CDR2 LQKENI. This CDR3 is built from 13 residues. Trimming took 4 bases from V and 4 from J; bases not matched to a gene: 3. CDR3 nucleotide sequence: TGTGCCAGCTCACTCCGGGACAGCTATGGCTACACCTTC. Translated: CASSLRDSYGYTF.

This clone has just one count. The chain joins TRBV9 to TRBJ2-1; 11 positions match TRBD2. This CDR3 spans 18 amino acids. Unmatched junction bases numbered 14, after V lost 0 bases and J lost 9 bases. Germline loops: CDR1 SGDLS, CDR2 YYNGEE. CDR3 in DNA: TGTGCCAGCAGCGTAGGAGAGACTCCTATAGCGGGAGGGCCTGAGCAGTTCTTC. Protein sequence: CASSVGETPIAGGPEQFF.

This rearrangement joins TRBV2 to TRBJ1-5; D gene uncertain. The CDR3 is 17 residues long. Germline CDR1 reads SNHLY; CDR2 reads FYNNEI. Trimming removed 0 bases at V and 9 bases at J, with 21 bases between. The CDR3 coding sequence is TGTGCCAGCAGTGAAGCGCTTCTAATCGGGCTTCAGATGCCCCAGCATTTT. Its translation is CASSEALLIGLQMPQHF.

The chain uses TRBV3-1 (or the pseudogene TRBV3-2) and TRBJ2-7; TRBD2 aligns across 8 bases. CDR1 is LGHDT and CDR2 is YNNKEL in the germline V gene (reference sequence). Losses at the gene ends were 1 base for V and 1 base for J; bases not matched to a gene: 9. The CDR3 has 17 residues. The CDR3 region is CASSQVWGGGRSYEQYF. The DNA for the CDR3 is TGTGCCAGCAGCCAAGTATGGGGCGGGGGGCGATCCTACGAGCAGTACTTC.

The chain has TRBV28 and TRBJ1-3; D is uncertain. Germline V gene data show CDR1 as MDHEN and CDR2 as SYDVKM. There are 14 residues in the CDR3. V was pared by 6 bases and J by 0 bases, with 9 bases between. The CDR3 is CASRVASSGNTIYF. CDR3 nucleotides: TGTGCCAGCAGGGTGGCGAGCTCTGGAAACACCATATATTTT. Variable domain in full (rest from reference TRBV28 and TRBJ1-3): DVKVTQSSRYLVKRTGEKVFLECVQDMDHENMFWYRQDPGLGLRLIYFSYDVKMKEKGDIPEGYSVSREKKERFSLILESASTNQTSMYLCASRVASSGNTIYFGEGSWLTVV.

V and J are TRBV3-1 (or the pseudogene TRBV3-2) and TRBJ1-2, with 7 bases lining up with TRBD1. The CDR3 is made up of 13 amino acids. Germline lookup yields CDR1 LGHDT and CDR2 YNNKEL (reference sequence). After removal of 4 bases from V and 6 bases from J, the junction contained 5 bases not matched to a gene. The CDR3 loop reads CASSRRDSDGYTF. CDR3 nucleotides: TGTGCCAGCAGCCGCCGGGACAGCGATGGCTACACCTTC.

This sequence joins TRBV7-2 and TRBJ2-5, with 8 bases that match TRBD2. From germline, CDR1 is SGHTA and CDR2 FQGNSA. V lost 5 bases, J lost 6 bases, and 5 bases stayed unmatched. This CDR3 has 13 amino acids. The CDR3 protein is CASSAAGVQTQYF. The CDR3 DNA sequence: TGTGCCAGCAGCGCAGCGGGAGTTCAGACCCAGTACTTC.

J is TRBJ1-1 and V is TRBV7-6; D remains unclear. CDR1 is SGHVS and CDR2 is FNYEAQ in the germline V gene. Deletions cut 0 bases from V and 1 base from J, with 6 bases between. The CDR3 is 14 residues long. The CDR3 sequence: CASSLAPQNTEAFF. Written as DNA, the CDR3 is TGTGCCAGCAGCTTAGCCCCTCAGAACACTGAAGCTTTCTTT. Looking up the rest from reference TRBV7-6 and TRBJ1-1 gives the full variable domain: GAGVSQSPRYKVTKRGQDVALRCDPISGHVSLYWYRQALGQGPEFLTYFNYEAQQDKSGLPNDRFSAERPEGSISTLTIQRTEQRDSAMYRCASSLAPQNTEAFFGQGTRLTVV.

This clone showed up just a few times. V and J are TRBV30 and TRBJ2-2; 8 nucleotides agree with TRBD1. From germline, CDR1 is GTSNPN and CDR2 SVGIG (reference sequence). The trim removed 0 bases at V and 6 bases at J, leaving 18 bases unmatched. The CDR3 is made up of 19 amino acids. CDR3 residues: CAWSVPDCHRGAGAGELFF. Here the CDR3 DNA reads TGTGCCTGGAGTGTACCCGATTGCCACAGGGGGGCCGGGGCCGGGGAGCTGTTTTTT.

The chain uses TRBV5-8 and TRBJ1-5, with D unclear. Deletions cut 5 bases from V and 7 bases from J, with 16 bases between. This CDR3 contains 14 residues. Germline lookup yields CDR1 SGHTS and CDR2 YDEGEE. This CDR3 reads CASRYRRSGQPQHF. Written as DNA, the CDR3 is TGTGCCAGCAGATATCGGAGGTCAGGCCAGCCCCAGCATTTT.

The V call is TRBV11-2, the J call TRBJ1-6; D perhaps matches TRBD1 (6 bases). CDR1 and CDR2 from the germline V gene are SGHAT and FQNNGV. The CDR3 is made up of 15 amino acids. V was shortened by 2 bases and J by 10 bases, with 15 bases between the two germline ends. The CDR3 sequence is CASSLRQQGRSPLHF. CDR3 sequence (DNA): TGTGCCAGCAGCTTACGACAACAGGGACGATCACCCCTCCACTTT.

This chain links TRBV6-6 with TRBJ2-1; 8 bases are shared with TRBD2. The V gene end was trimmed by 7 bases and the J gene end by 7 bases; junction bases not matched to a gene: 6. Germline loops: CDR1 MNHNY, CDR2 SVGAGI (reference sequence). The CDR3 is made up of 13 amino acids. The CDR3 sequence is CASTLLAENEQFF. The CDR3 nucleotides are TGTGCCAGCACCTTACTAGCGGAAAATGAGCAGTTCTTC.

The V and J genes are TRBV28 and TRBJ2-3, with 11 bases matching TRBD2. J gave up 2 bases and V 5 bases, and 6 bases lay outside the gene matches. This CDR3 comprises 16 residues. Germline lookup yields CDR1 MDHEN and CDR2 SYDVKM. The CDR3, as DNA: TGTGCCAGCAGTCCGACGACTAGCGGGGTCACAGATACGCAGTATTTT. Translated, it gives CASSPTTSGVTDTQYF.

The genes are TRBV7-2 and TRBJ1-1; maybe TRBD1 (6 bases). CDR3 size: 15 residues. The germline V gene encodes CDR1 SGHTA and CDR2 FQGNSA. Between the trimmed V and J ends, which lost 6 bases and 5 bases, there was a span of 19 bases. The CDR3 DNA reads as TGTGCCAGCAGTCGTGTGACCACAGGGATGACTGAAGCTTTCTTT. This sequence encodes CASSRVTTGMTEAFF.

This chain joins TRBV29-1 and TRBJ2-4; D is ambiguous. The CDR3 is made up of 12 amino acids. V was clipped by 4 bases and J by 8 bases, with 12 bases between them. Per the germline V gene, CDR1 is SQVTM and CDR2 is ANQGSEA. The CDR3 nucleotides read TGCAGCGTTGGAGTCGGGTCAGACATTCAGTACTTC. Residues: CSVGVGSDIQYF.

This clone was detected a few times. CDR3 in amino acids: CASRRAGSSSLYEQYF. For the CDR3, the DNA is TGTGCCAGCAGGCGTGCGGGATCTTCCTCTCTCTACGAGCAGTACTTC. The rearrangement joins TRBV5-4 to TRBJ2-7, with a tentative D call TRBD2 (6 bases). V lost 5 bases to trimming and J lost 3 bases, with 21 bases between them. The CDR3 length is 16 residues. Germline V lookup: CDR1 SGHNT, CDR2 YYREEE (reference sequence).